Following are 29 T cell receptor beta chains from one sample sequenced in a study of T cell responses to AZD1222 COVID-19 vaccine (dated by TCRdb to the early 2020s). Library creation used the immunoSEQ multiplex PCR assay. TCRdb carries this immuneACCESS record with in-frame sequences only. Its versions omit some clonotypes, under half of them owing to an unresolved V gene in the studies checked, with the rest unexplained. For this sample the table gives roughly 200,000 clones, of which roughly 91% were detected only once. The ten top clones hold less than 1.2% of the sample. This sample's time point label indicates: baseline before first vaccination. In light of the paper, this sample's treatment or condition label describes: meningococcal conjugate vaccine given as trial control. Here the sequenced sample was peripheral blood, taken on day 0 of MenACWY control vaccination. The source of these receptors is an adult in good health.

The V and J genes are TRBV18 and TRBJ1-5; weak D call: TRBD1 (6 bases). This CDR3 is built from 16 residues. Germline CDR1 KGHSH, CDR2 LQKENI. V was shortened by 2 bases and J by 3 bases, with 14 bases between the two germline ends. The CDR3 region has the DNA TGTGCCAGCTCACCAAAGGGGGTGAGGGTCAATCAGCCCCAGCATTTT. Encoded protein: CASSPKGVRVNQPQHF.

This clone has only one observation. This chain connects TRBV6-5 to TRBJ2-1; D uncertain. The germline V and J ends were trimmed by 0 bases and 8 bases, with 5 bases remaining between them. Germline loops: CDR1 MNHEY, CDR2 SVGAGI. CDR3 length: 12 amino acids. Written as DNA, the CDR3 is TGTGCCAGCAGTTACTCGATCCATGAGCAGTTCTTC. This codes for CASSYSIHEQFF.

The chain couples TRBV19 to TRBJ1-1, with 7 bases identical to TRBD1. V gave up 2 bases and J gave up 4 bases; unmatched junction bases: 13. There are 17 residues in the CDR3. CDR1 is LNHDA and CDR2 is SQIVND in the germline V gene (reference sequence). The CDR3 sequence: CASSIPGRGPAGTEAFF. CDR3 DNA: TGTGCCAGTAGTATACCGGGGAGGGGGCCCGCGGGCACTGAAGCTTTCTTT.

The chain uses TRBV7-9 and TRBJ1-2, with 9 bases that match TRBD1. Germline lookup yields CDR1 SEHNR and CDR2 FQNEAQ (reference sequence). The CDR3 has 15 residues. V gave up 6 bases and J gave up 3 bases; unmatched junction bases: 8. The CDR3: CASSHRDREDYGYTF. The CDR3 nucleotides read TGTGCCAGCAGTCACCGGGACAGGGAAGACTATGGCTACACCTTC.

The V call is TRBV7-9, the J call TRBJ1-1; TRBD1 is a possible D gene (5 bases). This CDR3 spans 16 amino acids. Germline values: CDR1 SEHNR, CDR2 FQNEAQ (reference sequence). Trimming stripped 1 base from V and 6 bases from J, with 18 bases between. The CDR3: CASSLDFPGRGAEAFF. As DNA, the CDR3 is TGTGCCAGCAGCTTAGATTTCCCAGGGCGGGGGGCTGAAGCTTTCTTT.

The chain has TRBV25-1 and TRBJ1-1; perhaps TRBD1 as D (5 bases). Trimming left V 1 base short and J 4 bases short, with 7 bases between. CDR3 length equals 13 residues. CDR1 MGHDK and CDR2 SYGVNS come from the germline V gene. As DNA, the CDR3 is TGTGCCAGCAGTGAATCTAGGGGCACTGAAGCTTTCTTT. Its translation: CASSESRGTEAFF.

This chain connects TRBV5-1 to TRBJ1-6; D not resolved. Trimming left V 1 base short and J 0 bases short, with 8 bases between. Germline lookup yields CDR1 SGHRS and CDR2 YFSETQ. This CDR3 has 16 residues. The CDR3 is CASSLSPTSYNSPLHF. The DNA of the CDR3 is TGCGCCAGCAGCTTGTCTCCTACCTCCTATAATTCACCCCTCCACTTT.

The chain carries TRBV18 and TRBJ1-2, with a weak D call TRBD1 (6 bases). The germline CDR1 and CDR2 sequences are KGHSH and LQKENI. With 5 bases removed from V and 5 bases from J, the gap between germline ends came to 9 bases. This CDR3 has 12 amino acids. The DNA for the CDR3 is TGTGCCAGCTCATCCAGGGGTTATGGCTACACCTTC. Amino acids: CASSSRGYGYTF.

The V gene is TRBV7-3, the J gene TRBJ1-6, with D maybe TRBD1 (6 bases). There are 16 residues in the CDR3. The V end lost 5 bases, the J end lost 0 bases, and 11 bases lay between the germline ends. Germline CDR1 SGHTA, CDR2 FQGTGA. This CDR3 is CASSRQVSSYNSPLHF. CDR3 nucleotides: TGTGCCAGCAGCCGACAGGTTAGCTCCTATAATTCACCCCTCCACTTT.

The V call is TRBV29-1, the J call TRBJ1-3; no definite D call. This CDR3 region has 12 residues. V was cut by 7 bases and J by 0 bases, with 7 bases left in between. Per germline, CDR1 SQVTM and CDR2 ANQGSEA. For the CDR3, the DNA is TGCAGCGGTGGCAACTCTGGAAACACCATATATTTT. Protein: CSGGNSGNTIYF.

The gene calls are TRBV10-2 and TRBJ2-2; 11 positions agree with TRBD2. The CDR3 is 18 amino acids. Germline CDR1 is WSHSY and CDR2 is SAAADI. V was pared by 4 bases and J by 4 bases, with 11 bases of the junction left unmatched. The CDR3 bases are TGCGCCAGCAGTGTTTTAGCGGGGGGGCACGGAGGCACCGGGGAGCTGTTTTTT. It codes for CASSVLAGGHGGTGELFF.

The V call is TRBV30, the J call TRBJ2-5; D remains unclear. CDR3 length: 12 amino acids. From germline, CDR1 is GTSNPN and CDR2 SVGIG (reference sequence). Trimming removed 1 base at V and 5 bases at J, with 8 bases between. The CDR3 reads CAWSGGPETQYF. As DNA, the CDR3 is TGTGCCTGGAGTGGAGGTCCGGAGACCCAGTACTTC.

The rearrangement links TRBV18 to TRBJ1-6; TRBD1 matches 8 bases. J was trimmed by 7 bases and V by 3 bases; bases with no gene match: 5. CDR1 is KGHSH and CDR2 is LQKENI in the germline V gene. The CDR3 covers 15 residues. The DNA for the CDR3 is TGTGCCAGCTCACCCCTGACAGGGGACAATTCACCCCTCCACTTT. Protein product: CASSPLTGDNSPLHF.

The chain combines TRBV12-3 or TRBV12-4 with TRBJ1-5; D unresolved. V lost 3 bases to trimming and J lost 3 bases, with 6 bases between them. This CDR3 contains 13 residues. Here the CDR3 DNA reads TGTGCCAGCAGTTTTAACGACAATCAGCCCCAGCATTTT. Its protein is CASSFNDNQPQHF.

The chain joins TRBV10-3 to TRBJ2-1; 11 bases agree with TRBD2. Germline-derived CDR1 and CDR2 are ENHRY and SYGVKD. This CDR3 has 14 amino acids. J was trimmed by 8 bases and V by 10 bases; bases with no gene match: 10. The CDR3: CATVAGGSRDEQFF. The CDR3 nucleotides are TGTGCCACCGTAGCGGGGGGGTCAAGGGATGAGCAGTTCTTC.

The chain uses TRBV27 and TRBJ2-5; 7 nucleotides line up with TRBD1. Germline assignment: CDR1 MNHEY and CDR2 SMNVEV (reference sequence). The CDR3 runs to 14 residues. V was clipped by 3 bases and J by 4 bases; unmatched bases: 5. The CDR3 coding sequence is TGTGCCAGCAGTTTTAGGTGGACAGGAGAGACCCAGTACTTC. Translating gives CASSFRWTGETQYF.

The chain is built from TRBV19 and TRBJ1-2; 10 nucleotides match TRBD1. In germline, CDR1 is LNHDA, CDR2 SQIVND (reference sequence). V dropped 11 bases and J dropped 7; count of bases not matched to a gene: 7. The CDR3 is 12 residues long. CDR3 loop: CACGQGVFGYTF. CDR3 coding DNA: TGTGCCTGTGGACAGGGGGTGTTTGGCTACACCTTC.

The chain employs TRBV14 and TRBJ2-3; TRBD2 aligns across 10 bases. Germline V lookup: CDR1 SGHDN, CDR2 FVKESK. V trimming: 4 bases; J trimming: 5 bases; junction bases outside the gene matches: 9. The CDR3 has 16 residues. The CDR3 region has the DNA TGTGCCAGCAGCCTAGTACTACTAGCGGGGAAAGATACGCAGTATTTT. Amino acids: CASSLVLLAGKDTQYF.

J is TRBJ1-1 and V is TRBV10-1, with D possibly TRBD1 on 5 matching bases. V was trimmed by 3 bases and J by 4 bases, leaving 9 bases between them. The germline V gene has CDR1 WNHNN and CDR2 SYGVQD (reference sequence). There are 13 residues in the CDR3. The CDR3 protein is CASSDRGSTEAFF. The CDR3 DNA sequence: TGCGCCAGCAGTGATCGGGGGAGCACTGAAGCTTTCTTT.

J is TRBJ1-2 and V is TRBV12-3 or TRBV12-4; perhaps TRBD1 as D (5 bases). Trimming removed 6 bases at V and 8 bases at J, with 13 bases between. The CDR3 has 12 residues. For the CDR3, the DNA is TGTGCCAGCAGGGGGCCCGGGTGGGGCTACACCTTC. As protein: CASRGPGWGYTF.

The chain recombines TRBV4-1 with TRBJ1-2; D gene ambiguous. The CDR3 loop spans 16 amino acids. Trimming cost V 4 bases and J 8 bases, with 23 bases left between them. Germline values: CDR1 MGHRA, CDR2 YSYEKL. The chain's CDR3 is CASSPEARYSGHGYTF. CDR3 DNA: TGCGCCAGCAGCCCGGAAGCCCGGTACTCGGGTCACGGCTACACCTTC.

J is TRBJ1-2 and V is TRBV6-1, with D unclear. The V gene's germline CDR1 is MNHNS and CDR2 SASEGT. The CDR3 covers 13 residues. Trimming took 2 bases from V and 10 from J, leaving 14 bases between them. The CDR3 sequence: CASSERRGLDYTF. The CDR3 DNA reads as TGTGCCAGCAGTGAACGACGAGGGCTAGACTACACCTTC.

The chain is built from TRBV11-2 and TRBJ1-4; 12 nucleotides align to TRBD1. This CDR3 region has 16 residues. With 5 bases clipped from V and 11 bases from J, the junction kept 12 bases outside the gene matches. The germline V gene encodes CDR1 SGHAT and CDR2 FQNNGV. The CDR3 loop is CASSINPGQGAQKLFF. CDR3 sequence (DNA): TGTGCCAGCAGCATTAACCCGGGACAGGGGGCTCAGAAACTGTTTTTT.

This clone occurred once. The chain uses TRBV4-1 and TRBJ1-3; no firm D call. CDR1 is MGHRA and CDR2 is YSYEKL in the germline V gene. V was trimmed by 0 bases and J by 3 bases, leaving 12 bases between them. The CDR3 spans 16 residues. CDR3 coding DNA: TGCGCCAGCAGCCAAGAGGCGGGCCTCGGTGGAAACACCATATATTTT. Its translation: CASSQEAGLGGNTIYF.

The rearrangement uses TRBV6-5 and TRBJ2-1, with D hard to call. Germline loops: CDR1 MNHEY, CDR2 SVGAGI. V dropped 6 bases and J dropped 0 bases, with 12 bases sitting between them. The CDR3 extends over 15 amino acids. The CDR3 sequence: CASRVEGISYNEQFF. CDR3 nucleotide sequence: TGTGCCAGCAGGGTTGAAGGGATCTCCTACAATGAGCAGTTCTTC.

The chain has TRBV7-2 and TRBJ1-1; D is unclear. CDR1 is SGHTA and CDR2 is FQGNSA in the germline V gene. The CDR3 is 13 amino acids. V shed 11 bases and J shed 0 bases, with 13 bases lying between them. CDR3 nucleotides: TGTGCCGGTAGTGGATCCATGAACACTGAAGCTTTCTTT. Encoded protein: CAGSGSMNTEAFF.

CDR3 sequence: CASSLFFRSGELFF. CDR3 nucleotides: TGTGCCAGCAGTCTATTTTTTAGGTCCGGGGAGCTGTTTTTT. The V and J genes are TRBV6-4 and TRBJ2-2; no clear D gene. The ends were cut back, 5 bases at V and 6 bases at J, with 13 bases in the middle. The CDR3 loop spans 14 amino acids. Germline V lookup: CDR1 MRHNA, CDR2 SNTAGT.

CDR3 region: CASSQGASYTF. In nucleotides, the CDR3 is TGCGCCAGCAGCCAAGGCGCGAGCTACACCTTC. The V call is TRBV4-1, the J call TRBJ1-2; no reliable D call. The CDR3 extends over 11 amino acids. CDR1 and CDR2 (germline): MGHRA, YSYEKL. Between the trimmed V and J ends, which lost 1 base and 9 bases, there was a span of 6 bases.

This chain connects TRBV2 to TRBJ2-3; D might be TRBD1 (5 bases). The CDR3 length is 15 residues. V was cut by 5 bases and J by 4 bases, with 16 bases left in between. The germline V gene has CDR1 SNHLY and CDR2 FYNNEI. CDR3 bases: TGTGCCAGCAGTCCAGGGCCGACCCCACCAGATACGCAGTATTTT. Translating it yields CASSPGPTPPDTQYF.